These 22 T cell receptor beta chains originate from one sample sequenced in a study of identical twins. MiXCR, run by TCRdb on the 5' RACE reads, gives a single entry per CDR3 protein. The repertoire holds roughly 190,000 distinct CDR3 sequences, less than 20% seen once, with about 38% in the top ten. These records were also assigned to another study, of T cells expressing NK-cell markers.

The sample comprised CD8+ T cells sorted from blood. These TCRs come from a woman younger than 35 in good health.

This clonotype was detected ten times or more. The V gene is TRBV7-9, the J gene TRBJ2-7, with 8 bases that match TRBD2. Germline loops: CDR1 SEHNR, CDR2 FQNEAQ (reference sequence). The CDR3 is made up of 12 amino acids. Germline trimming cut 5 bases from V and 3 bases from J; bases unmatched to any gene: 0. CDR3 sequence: CASSRGGYEQYF. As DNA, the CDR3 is TGTGCCAGCAGCCGGGGGGGCTACGAGCAGTACTTC.

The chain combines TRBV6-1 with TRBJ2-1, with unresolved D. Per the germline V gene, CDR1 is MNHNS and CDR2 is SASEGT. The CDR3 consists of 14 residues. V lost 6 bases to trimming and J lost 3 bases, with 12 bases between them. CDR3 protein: CASRQSKVYNEQFF. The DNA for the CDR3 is TGTGCCAGCAGACAGAGTAAGGTCTACAATGAGCAGTTCTTC.

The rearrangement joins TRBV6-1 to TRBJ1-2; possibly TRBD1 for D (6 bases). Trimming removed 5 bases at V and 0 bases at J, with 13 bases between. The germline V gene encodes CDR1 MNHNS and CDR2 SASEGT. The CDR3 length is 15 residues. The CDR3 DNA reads TGTGCCAGCAGTCCCCTCGCAGGGGCTAACTATGGCTACACCTTC. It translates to CASSPLAGANYGYTF.

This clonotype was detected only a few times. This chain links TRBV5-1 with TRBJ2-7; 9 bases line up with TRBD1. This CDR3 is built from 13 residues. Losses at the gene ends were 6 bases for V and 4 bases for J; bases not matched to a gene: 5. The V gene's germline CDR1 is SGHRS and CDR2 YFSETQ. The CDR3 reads CASMGTGPYEQYF. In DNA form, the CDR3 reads TGCGCCAGCATGGGGACAGGGCCGTACGAGCAGTACTTC.

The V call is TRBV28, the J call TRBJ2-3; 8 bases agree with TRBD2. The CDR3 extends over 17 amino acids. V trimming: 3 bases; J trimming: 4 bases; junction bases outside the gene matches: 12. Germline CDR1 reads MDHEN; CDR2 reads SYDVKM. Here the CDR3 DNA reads TGTGCCAGCAGTTTCTTCGCGGCGGGAGGCCGGGCAGATACGCAGTATTTT. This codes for CASSFFAAGGRADTQYF.

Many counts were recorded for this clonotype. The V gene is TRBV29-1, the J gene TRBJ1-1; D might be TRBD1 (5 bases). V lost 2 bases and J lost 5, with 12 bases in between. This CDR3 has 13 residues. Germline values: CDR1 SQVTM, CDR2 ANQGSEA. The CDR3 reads CSVEFRRGTEAFF. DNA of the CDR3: TGCAGCGTTGAATTTAGAAGGGGTACTGAAGCTTTCTTT.

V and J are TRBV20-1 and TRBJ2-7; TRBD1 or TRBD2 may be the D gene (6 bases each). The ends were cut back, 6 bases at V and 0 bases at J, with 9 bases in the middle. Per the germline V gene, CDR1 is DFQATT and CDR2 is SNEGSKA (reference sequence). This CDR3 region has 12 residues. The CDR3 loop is CSAWGASYEQYF. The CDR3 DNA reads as TGCAGTGCCTGGGGGGCCTCCTACGAGCAGTACTTC.

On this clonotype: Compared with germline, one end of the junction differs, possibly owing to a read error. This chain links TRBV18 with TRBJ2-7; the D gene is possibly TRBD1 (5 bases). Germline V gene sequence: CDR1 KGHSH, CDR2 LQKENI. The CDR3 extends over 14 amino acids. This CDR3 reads CASSKRGRGYEQYF. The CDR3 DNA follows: TGCGCCAGCTCAAAAAGGGGAAGGGGCTACGAGCAGTACTTC. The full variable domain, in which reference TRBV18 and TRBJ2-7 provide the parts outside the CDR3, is NAGVMQNPRHLVRRRGQEARLRCSPMKGHSHVYWYRQLPEEGLKFMVYLQKENIIDESGMPKERFSAEFPKEGPSILRIQQVVRGDSAAYFCASSKRGRGYEQYFGPGTRLTVT.

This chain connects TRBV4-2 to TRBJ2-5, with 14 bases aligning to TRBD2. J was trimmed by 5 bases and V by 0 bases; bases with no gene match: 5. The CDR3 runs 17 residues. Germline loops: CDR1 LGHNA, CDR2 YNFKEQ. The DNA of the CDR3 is TGTGCCAGCAGCCAAGATCGACTAGCGGGAGGGGGCGAGACCCAGTACTTC. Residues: CASSQDRLAGGGETQYF.

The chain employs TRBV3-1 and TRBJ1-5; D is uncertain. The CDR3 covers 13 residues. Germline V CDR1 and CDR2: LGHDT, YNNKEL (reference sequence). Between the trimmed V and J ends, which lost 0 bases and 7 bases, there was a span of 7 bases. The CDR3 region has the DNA TGTGCCAGCAGCCAAGATTTTGGGCAGCCCCAGCATTTT. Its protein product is CASSQDFGQPQHF.

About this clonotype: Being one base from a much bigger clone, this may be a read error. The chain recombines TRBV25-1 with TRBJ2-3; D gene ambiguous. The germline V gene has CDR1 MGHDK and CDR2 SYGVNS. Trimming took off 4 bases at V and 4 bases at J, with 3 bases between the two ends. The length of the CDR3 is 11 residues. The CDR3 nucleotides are TGTGCCAGCAGTGCCCCAGATACGCAGTATTTT. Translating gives CASSAPDTQYF. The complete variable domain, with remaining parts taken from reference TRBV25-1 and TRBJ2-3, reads EADIYQTPRYLVIGTGKKITLECSQTMGHDKMYWYQQDPGMELHLIHYSYGVNSTEKGDLSSESTVSRIRTEHFPLTLESARPSHTSQYLCASSAPDTQYFGPGTRLTVL.

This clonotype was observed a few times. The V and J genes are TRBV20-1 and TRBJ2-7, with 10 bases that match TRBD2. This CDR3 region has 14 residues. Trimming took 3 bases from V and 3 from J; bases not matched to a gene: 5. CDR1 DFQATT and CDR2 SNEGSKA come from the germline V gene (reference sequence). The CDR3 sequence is CSARDGTSDYEQYF. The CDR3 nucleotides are TGCAGTGCTAGGGACGGGACTAGCGACTACGAGCAGTACTTC.

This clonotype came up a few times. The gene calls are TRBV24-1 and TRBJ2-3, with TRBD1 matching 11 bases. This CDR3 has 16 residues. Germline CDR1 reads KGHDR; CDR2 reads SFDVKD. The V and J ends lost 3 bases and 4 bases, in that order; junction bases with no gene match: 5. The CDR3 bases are TGTGCCACCAGTGATCAAGGACAGGGGGCCGCAGATACGCAGTATTTT. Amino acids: CATSDQGQGAADTQYF.

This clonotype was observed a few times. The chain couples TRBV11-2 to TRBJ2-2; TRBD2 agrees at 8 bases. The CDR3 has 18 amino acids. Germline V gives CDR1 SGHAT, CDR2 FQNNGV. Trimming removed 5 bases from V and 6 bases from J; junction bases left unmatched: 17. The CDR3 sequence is CASSEGYGREGLSGELFF. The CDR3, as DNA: TGTGCCAGCAGCGAAGGGTACGGCCGGGAGGGCCTATCCGGGGAGCTGTTTTTT.

CDR3 residues: CATSRTPLLDNEQFF. The CDR3 DNA reads TGTGCCACCAGCCGGACGCCCTTACTGGACAATGAGCAGTTCTTC. V and J are TRBV15 and TRBJ2-1, with D unresolved. The CDR3 spans 15 residues. Looked up from germline, CDR1 is LNHNV and CDR2 is YYDKDF (reference sequence). V was shortened by 5 bases and J by 5 bases, with 16 bases between the two germline ends. Together with reference TRBV15 and TRBJ2-1, the CDR3 gives the full variable domain: DAMVIQNPRYQVTQFGKPVTLSCSQTLNHNVMYWYQQKSSQAPKLLFHYYDKDFNNEADTPDNFQSRRPNTSFCFLDIRSPGLGDTAMYLCATSRTPLLDNEQFFGPGTRLTVL.

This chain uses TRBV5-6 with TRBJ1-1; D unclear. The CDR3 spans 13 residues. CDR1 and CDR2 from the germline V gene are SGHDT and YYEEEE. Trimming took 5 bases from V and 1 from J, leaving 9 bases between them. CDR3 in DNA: TGTGCCAGCAGGGAGGTGGGGAACACTGAAGCTTTCTTT. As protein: CASREVGNTEAFF.

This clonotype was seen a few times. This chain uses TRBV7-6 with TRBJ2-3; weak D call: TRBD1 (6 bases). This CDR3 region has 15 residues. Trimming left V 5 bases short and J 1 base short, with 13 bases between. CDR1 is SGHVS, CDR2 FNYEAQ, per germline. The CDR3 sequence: CASSPRQVGTDTQYF. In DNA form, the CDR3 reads TGTGCCAGCAGCCCGAGACAGGTGGGCACAGATACGCAGTATTTT.

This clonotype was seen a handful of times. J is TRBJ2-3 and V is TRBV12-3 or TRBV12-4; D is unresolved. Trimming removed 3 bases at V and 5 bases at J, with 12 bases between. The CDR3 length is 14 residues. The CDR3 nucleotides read TGTGCCAGCAGTTTTGCGTTCTTCATAGATACGCAGTATTTT. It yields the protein CASSFAFFIDTQYF.

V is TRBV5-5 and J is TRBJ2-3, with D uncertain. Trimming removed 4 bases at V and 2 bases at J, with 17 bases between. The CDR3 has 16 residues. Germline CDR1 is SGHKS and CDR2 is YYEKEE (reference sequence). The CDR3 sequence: CASSPGLPSYTDTQYF. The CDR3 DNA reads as TGTGCCAGCAGCCCTGGCCTCCCGAGTTACACAGATACGCAGTATTTT.

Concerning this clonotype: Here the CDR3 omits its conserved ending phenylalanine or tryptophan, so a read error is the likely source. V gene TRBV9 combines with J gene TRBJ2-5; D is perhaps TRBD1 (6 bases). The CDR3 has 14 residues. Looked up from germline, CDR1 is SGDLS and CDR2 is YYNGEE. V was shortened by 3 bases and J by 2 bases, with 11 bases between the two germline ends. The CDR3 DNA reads TGTGCCAGCAGCGCTTTAGGGGGTCAAGAGACCCAGTACTAC. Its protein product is CASSALGGQETQYY.

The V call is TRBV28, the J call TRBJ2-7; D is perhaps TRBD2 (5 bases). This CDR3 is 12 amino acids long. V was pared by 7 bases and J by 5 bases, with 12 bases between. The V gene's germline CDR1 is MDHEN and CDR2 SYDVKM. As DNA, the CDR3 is TGTGCCAGCAATGAGGGCGTCGACGAGCAGTACTTC. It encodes CASNEGVDEQYF.

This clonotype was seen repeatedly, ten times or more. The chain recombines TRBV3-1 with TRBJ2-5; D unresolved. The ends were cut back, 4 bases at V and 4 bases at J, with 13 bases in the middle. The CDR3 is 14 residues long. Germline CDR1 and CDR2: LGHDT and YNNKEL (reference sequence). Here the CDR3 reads CASSLSASRETQYF. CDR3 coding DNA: TGTGCCAGCAGCCTGAGTGCTAGTCGAGAGACCCAGTACTTC.